These 5 T cell receptor beta chains were all obtained from the same sample, sequenced in a study of cytomegalovirus exposure and HLA in healthy donors. With 60 Vbeta and 13 Jbeta primers, the PCR was carried out. Using immunoSEQ multiplex PCR, the repertoire was profiled, and TCRdb retains in-frame clones only, with some absent. This repertoire shows some 140,000 clones, around 74% found once; its top ten account for roughly 3%. The sample was PBMCs. All receptors derive from a man younger than 45 in good health and CMV-seronegative.

The chain links TRBV9 to TRBJ2-7; perhaps TRBD2 as D (5 bases). The CDR3 consists of 14 residues. Germline V CDR1 and CDR2: SGDLS, YYNGEE. Between the trimmed V and J ends, which lost 0 bases and 2 bases, there was a span of 9 bases. CDR3 DNA: TGTGCCAGCAGCGTAGGGACTGTCACCTACGAGCAGTACTTC. Translation gives CASSVGTVTYEQYF.

J is TRBJ2-7 and V is TRBV2, with TRBD1 matching 10 bases. Germline trimming cut 6 bases from V and 6 bases from J; bases unmatched to any gene: 8. Germline V CDR1 and CDR2: SNHLY, FYNNEI. The CDR3 runs 14 residues. CDR3 sequence reads: CASSATGGMREQYF. In DNA form, the CDR3 reads TGTGCCAGCAGCGCGACAGGGGGCATGCGCGAGCAGTACTTC.

The V call is TRBV15, the J call TRBJ2-7; 8 bases are shared with TRBD2. The germline gives CDR1 LNHNV, CDR2 YYDKDF (reference sequence). The J segment lost 0 bases and the V segment lost 5 bases, leaving 12 bases of the junction unmatched. This CDR3 has 17 amino acids. Here the CDR3 reads CATSLTNLAGSSYEQYF. The CDR3 nucleotides are TGTGCCACCAGCCTCACCAACTTAGCGGGGAGCTCCTACGAGCAGTACTTC.

This clone has a handful of counts. The chain employs TRBV4-2 and TRBJ2-3; 8 nucleotides align to TRBD2. Trimming cost V 3 bases and J 3 bases; bases outside gene matches: 8. The germline V gene has CDR1 LGHNA and CDR2 YNFKEQ. CDR3 length: 16 amino acids. The CDR3, as DNA: TGTGCCAGCAGCCAGGACGGGACTAGAGGTACAGATACGCAGTATTTT. It codes for CASSQDGTRGTDTQYF.

This clone was seen a handful of times. The genes are TRBV5-1 and TRBJ2-2; 13 nucleotides agree with TRBD2. The ends lost 6 bases at V and 11 bases at J; junction bases unmatched: 7. This CDR3 region has 14 residues. Germline CDR1 reads SGHRS; CDR2 reads YFSETQ. The CDR3 spells CASNDRLAGGELFF. CDR3 bases: TGCGCCAGCAACGACCGACTAGCGGGGGGCGAGCTGTTTTTT. Complete variable domain (other parts from reference TRBV5-1 and TRBJ2-2): KAGVTQTPRYLIKTRGQQVTLSCSPISGHRSVSWYQQTPGQGLQFLFEYFSETQRNKGNFPGRFSGRQFSNSRSEMNVSTLELGDSALYLCASNDRLAGGELFFGEGSRLTVL.